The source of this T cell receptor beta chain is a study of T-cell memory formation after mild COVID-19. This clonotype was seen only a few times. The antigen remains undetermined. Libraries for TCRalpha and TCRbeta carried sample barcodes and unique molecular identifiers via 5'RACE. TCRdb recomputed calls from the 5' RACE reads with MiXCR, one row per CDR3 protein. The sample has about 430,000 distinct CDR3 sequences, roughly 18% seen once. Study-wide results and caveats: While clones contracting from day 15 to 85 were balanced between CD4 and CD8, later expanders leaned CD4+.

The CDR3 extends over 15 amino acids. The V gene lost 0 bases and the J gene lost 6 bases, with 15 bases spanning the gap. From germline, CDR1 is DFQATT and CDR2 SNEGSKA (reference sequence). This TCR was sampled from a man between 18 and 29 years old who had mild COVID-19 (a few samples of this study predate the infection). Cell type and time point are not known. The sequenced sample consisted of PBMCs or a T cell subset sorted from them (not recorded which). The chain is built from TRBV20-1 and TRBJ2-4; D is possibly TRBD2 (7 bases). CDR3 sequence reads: CSARDRRGGINIQYF. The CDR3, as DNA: TGCAGTGCTAGAGATCGGAGGGGGGGCATAAACATTCAGTACTTC.